Many counts were recorded for the clone carrying this T cell receptor (beta chain). These data are taken from a study of Graves' ophthalmopathy and Graves' hyperthyroidism. The CDR3 extends over 13 amino acids. The germline V gene has CDR1 SGHRS and CDR2 YFSETQ. The V segment lost 6 bases and the J segment 1 base; nucleotides outside the gene matches: 3. Patients newly diagnosed with hyperthyroidism, under 2 months' duration, were aged 18 to 65, the study reports. Amplification from RNA transcripts yielded the TCR beta CDR3 regions. Second-round multiplex PCR came after first-round RT-PCR with HTBI primers. MiXCR was run by TCRdb on the multiplex PCR reads, yielding one entry per CDR3 protein. The table has fewer than 650,000 distinct CDR3 sequences, roughly 20% seen once.

Sequencing used peripheral blood. The chain couples TRBV5-1 to TRBJ2-5, with TRBD2 matching over 7 bases. This sequence was found in a woman younger than 35 with stable Graves' hyperthyroidism. Some clones in this sample may be carry-over from other donors' samples. The CDR3 region is CASTLASQETQYF. The CDR3 coding sequence is TGCGCCAGCACACTAGCGTCCCAAGAGACCCAGTACTTC. The whole variable domain, filled in from reference TRBV5-1 and TRBJ2-5, reads KAGVTQTPRYLIKTRGQQVTLSCSPISGHRSVSWYQQTPGQGLQFLFEYFSETQRNKGNFPGRFSGRQFSNSRSEMNVSTLELGDSALYLCASTLASQETQYFGPGTRLLVL.